These T cell receptor beta chains were read from a single sample in a study of circulating tumor DNA in untreated peripheral T-cell lymphoma. Produced via immunoSEQ multiplex PCR; TCRdb's table is partial and in-frame only. This table has some 7,000 clones, roughly 66% appearing once. The sample taken for sequencing was tumor tissue. The origin of the receptors is a human donor with peripheral T-cell lymphoma. The CDR3 runs from the conserved cysteine through the conserved F or W. The D gene is left open where the match is weak.

D: NA; V: TRBV5-1; length: 14; CDR3: CASSGRDWEDEQFF
D: NA; V: TRBV7-5; length: 15; CDR3: CASSLRLAGGYEQYF
D: NA; V: TRBV15; length: 15; CDR3: CATSGYNSGANVLTF
D: TRBD2; V: TRBV6-8; length: 14; CDR3: CAITKREGFNEQFF
D: NA; V: TRBV14; length: 17; CDR3: CASRPTFMGDSNQPQHF
D: NA; V: TRBV19; length: 13; CDR3: CASSMRGNEKLFF
D: TRBD2; V: TRBV6-8; length: 15; CDR3: CASRRTSRVEDTQYF
D: TRBD2; V: TRBV19; length: 13; CDR3: CASKTSGTDTQYF
D: NA; V: TRBV19; length: 13; CDR3: CASIPGEGSPLHF
D: NA; V: TRBV30; length: 13; CDR3: CAWSVRGSQPQHF
D: NA; V: TRBV19; length: 13; CDR3: CASSMGDNQPQHF
D: TRBD1; V: TRBV6-8; length: 15; CDR3: CASSPRDRLNTEAFF
D: NA; V: TRBV18; length: 12; CDR3: CASSPLRQTQYF
D: NA; V: TRBV29-1; length: 13; CDR3: CSGAQDMYNEQFF
D: TRBD2; V: TRBV19; length: 15; CDR3: CASSIRRGAADTQYF
D: NA; V: TRBV30; length: 12; CDR3: CAWNLRYNEQFF
D: NA; V: TRBV6-8; length: 16; CDR3: CASRGGGRERSYEQYF
D: TRBD2; V: TRBV18; length: 16; CDR3: CASSPSPGGLTGELFF
D: TRBD2; V: TRBV29-1; length: 14; CDR3: CSVAPSGSGDTQYF
D: NA; V: TRBV11-3; length: 15; CDR3: CASSSSTPTDYEQYF
D: NA; V: TRBV10-3; length: 17; CDR3: CAISESEGDTSRYGYTF
D: TRBD1; V: TRBV18; length: 14; CDR3: CASSPPGQVGKLFF
D: NA; V: TRBV2; length: 13; CDR3: CASSGRGFEPQHF
D: TRBD2; V: TRBV7-6; length: 17; CDR3: CASSSTLTSGDVYEQYF
D: NA; V: TRBV6-8; length: 15; CDR3: CASRGTGRSFYEQYF
D: TRBD2; V: TRBV16; length: 16; CDR3: CASSSLGGATYNEQFF
D: NA; V: TRBV1; length: 17; CDR3: CASSQVQGEYSNQPQHF
D: TRBD1; V: TRBV28; length: 15; CDR3: CASRANRGLLFEQYF
D: TRBD1; V: TRBV9; length: 13; CDR3: CASRKDRANEQYF
D: NA; V: TRBV11-3; length: 15; CDR3: CASSSRLEPYNEQFF
D: NA; V: TRBV10-2; length: 14; CDR3: CASMETVAKNIQYF
D: NA; V: TRBV7-5; length: 16; CDR3: CASKKGVTRGNNEQFF
D: TRBD1; V: TRBV19; length: 16; CDR3: CASSSRPGQGDHEQYF
D: TRBD2; V: TRBV11-3; length: 16; CDR3: CASSLRLAGGADTQYF
D: TRBD2; V: TRBV28; length: 14; CDR3: CASSPIKRGETQYF
D: TRBD2; V: TRBV7-6; length: 22; CDR3: CASSSREVGTSGSRGTYNEQFF
D: TRBD1; V: TRBV14; length: 16; CDR3: CASSPGGATGGRGYTF
D: NA; V: TRBV12-5; length: 12; CDR3: CASGFSRDEQYF
D: NA; V: TRBV1; length: 16; CDR3: CASSQDLGVVSTEAFF
D: TRBD2; V: TRBV11-3; length: 15; CDR3: CASRGLAASAGELFF
D: NA; V: TRBV11-1; length: 14; CDR3: CASSFSGLTYEQYF
D: NA; V: TRBV12-2; length: 16; CDR3: CASDSWGGSGQETQYF
D: NA; V: TRBV19; length: 16; CDR3: CASSIGRGGGNQPQHF
D: TRBD2; V: TRBV11-3; length: 16; CDR3: CASSKGLAGFQETQYF
D: TRBD1; V: TRBV11-3; length: 15; CDR3: CASARDRAVPDTQYF
D: NA; V: TRBV30; length: 11; CDR3: CAWRTGGGYTF
D: NA; V: TRBV18; length: 15; CDR3: CASSGAGSRGYEQYF
D: TRBD1; V: TRBV30; length: 14; CDR3: CAWSVSQGDTEAFF
D: TRBD2; V: TRBV6-8; length: 19; CDR3: CASSYTFGRFGGFTDTQYF
D: NA; V: TRBV7-1; length: 14; CDR3: CASRPGLTWDTQYF
D: NA; V: TRBV27; length: 13; CDR3: CASSLSSNNEQFF
D: TRBD2; V: TRBV11-3; length: 15; CDR3: CASGGLADTYNEQFF
D: NA; V: TRBV6-8; length: 13; CDR3: CASSYARYTEAFF
D: TRBD1; V: TRBV5-1; length: 16; CDR3: CASEEWPTGDTGELFF
D: NA; V: TRBV28; length: 13; CDR3: CASSGGATREQYF
D: NA; V: TRBV2; length: 15; CDR3: CASSLRRAGKNIQYF
D: TRBD2; V: TRBV6-8; length: 16; CDR3: CASSLRGLAGGIEQYF
D: TRBD1; V: TRBV28; length: 16; CDR3: CASRSPGTGAKNIQYF
D: TRBD2; V: TRBV6-8; length: 15; CDR3: CASSTSGPSYNEQFF